Presented here are 24 T cell receptor beta chains from one specimen sequenced in a study of identical twins. TCRdb re-derived calls from the 5' RACE reads in MiXCR, one entry per CDR3 protein. The sample lists 600,000 to 850,000 distinct CDR3 sequences; roughly 20% were seen once. In addition, the sample was reused for a study of T cells expressing NK-cell markers.

The sample taken for sequencing was PBMCs. Receptors were obtained from a woman between 18 and 29 years old in good health.

In this sample, this clonotype turned up a few times. The V call is TRBV10-3, the J call TRBJ2-1; D is perhaps TRBD1 or TRBD2 (5 bases each). In germline, CDR1 is ENHRY, CDR2 SYGVKD. The V and J ends lost 10 bases and 5 bases respectively, with 18 bases between them. The CDR3 totals 14 residues. CDR3 DNA: TGTGCCACCTCGGGACCCCCCGCTGACAATGAGCAGTTCTTC. This encodes CATSGPPADNEQFF.

In this sample, this clonotype turned up a few times. This chain uses TRBV20-1 with TRBJ1-2; D not certain. CDR3 length: 12 residues. Trimming took 2 bases from V and 8 from J, leaving 12 bases between them. Germline V lookup: CDR1 DFQATT, CDR2 SNEGSKA (reference sequence). In DNA, the CDR3 is TGCAGTGCTAGAAGTCCCGGCGGCGGCTACACCTTC. Amino acid sequence: CSARSPGGGYTF.

The chain uses TRBV7-8 and TRBJ2-1; TRBD2 matches 8 bases. The CDR3 covers 14 residues. V shed 3 bases, J shed 10 bases, and the junction held 8 bases outside the gene matches. Germline CDR1 reads SGHVS; CDR2 reads FQNEAQ. CDR3 residues: CASSLTSVSGEQFF. The DNA for the CDR3 is TGTGCCAGCAGCTTGACTAGCGTATCAGGAGAGCAGTTCTTC.

The chain links TRBV7-9 to TRBJ2-1; 8 bases match TRBD2. Germline V gene lookup returns CDR1 SEHNR and CDR2 FQNEAQ (reference sequence). The CDR3 extends over 16 amino acids. The V and J ends lost 5 bases and 1 base, in that order; junction bases with no gene match: 7. In DNA, the CDR3 is TGTGCCAGCAGCCGGGGGGGTTCAAGGTCCTACAATGAGCAGTTCTTC. Amino acids: CASSRGGSRSYNEQFF.

This rearrangement joins TRBV6-6 to TRBJ2-2; D gene ambiguous. Trimming took 7 bases from V and 7 from J, leaving 13 bases between them. Looked up from germline, CDR1 is MNHNY and CDR2 is SVGAGI (reference sequence). The CDR3 extends over 13 amino acids. The CDR3 protein is CASTSVVDGELFF. The CDR3 nucleotides read TGTGCCAGCACCTCCGTAGTGGACGGGGAGCTGTTTTTT.

A few counts support this clonotype. The gene calls are TRBV5-4 and TRBJ2-1, with D maybe TRBD1 (6 bases). The CDR3 loop spans 16 amino acids. V lost 4 bases, J lost 2 bases, and 16 bases lay in between. The germline V gene has CDR1 SGHNT and CDR2 YYREEE (reference sequence). The CDR3 coding sequence is TGTGCCAGCAGCGGGGGACATTCTGGAGCCTACAATGAGCAGTTCTTC. Protein sequence: CASSGGHSGAYNEQFF.

The chain is built from TRBV3-1 and TRBJ2-1; D tentatively reads TRBD1 or TRBD2 (6 bases each). The germline V gene encodes CDR1 LGHDT and CDR2 YNNKEL (reference sequence). V was cut by 0 bases and J by 7 bases, with 22 bases left in between. This CDR3 has 18 residues. The CDR3 nucleotides read TGTGCCAGCAGCCAAGATATTCGTGGGGTGGGGGGCACAAATGAGCAGTTCTTC. Translation: CASSQDIRGVGGTNEQFF.

This clonotype has only a few counts. This CDR3 reads CASSFHRENTEAFF. CDR3 coding DNA: TGTGCCAGCAGCTTCCACAGGGAAAACACTGAAGCTTTCTTT. The chain links TRBV27 to TRBJ1-1, with D tentatively TRBD1 (6 bases). The CDR3 is 14 residues long. V shed 6 bases and J shed 2 bases, with 13 bases lying between them. Germline V lookup: CDR1 MNHEY, CDR2 SMNVEV (reference sequence).

The chain combines TRBV10-3 with TRBJ2-3; 7 bases map to TRBD2. There are 16 residues in the CDR3. The J segment lost 3 bases and the V segment lost 8 bases, leaving 14 bases of the junction unmatched. The V gene's germline CDR1 is ENHRY and CDR2 SYGVKD. The CDR3 bases are TGTGCCATCGGTCTAGGGTCGGGGGGTTCAACAGATACGCAGTATTTT. This sequence encodes CAIGLGSGGSTDTQYF.

The V call is TRBV4-3, the J call TRBJ2-4; tentatively, D is TRBD2 (6 bases). CDR3 length: 18 amino acids. V was shortened by 0 bases and J by 4 bases, with 19 bases between the two germline ends. Germline CDR1 LGHNA, CDR2 YSLEER. CDR3 sequence: CASSQDLSGGSRKNIQYF. DNA of the CDR3: TGCGCCAGCAGCCAAGATCTTTCCGGGGGTTCGCGAAAAAACATTCAGTACTTC.

This clonotype was picked up a small number of times. The chain employs TRBV7-9 and TRBJ2-1; 7 nucleotides agree with TRBD2. Germline lookup yields CDR1 SEHNR and CDR2 FQNEAQ (reference sequence). The CDR3 covers 16 residues. Trimming at V came to 5 bases and at J to 4 bases, leaving 11 bases not matched to a gene. CDR3 sequence reads: CASSPPGAGVYNEQFF. Here the CDR3 DNA reads TGTGCCAGCAGCCCCCCCGGGGCGGGGGTGTACAATGAGCAGTTCTTC. The full variable domain, completed using reference TRBV7-9 and TRBJ2-1, is DTGVSQNPRHKITKRGQNVTFRCDPISEHNRLYWYRQTLGQGPEFLTYFQNEAQLEKSRLLSDRFSAERPKGSFSTLEIQRTEQGDSAMYLCASSPPGAGVYNEQFFGPGTRLTVL.

The chain carries TRBV7-8 and TRBJ2-2; the match to TRBD1 covers 7 bases. The CDR3 covers 14 residues. J lost 4 bases, V lost 4 bases, and 3 bases had no gene match. CDR1 is SGHVS, CDR2 FQNEAQ, per germline. CDR3 in DNA: TGTGCCAGCAGCTCCTACAGGGGCACCGGGGAGCTGTTTTTT. Its protein is CASSSYRGTGELFF. The full variable domain, with the rest looked up from reference TRBV7-8 and TRBJ2-2, is GAGVSQSPRYKVAKRGQDVALRCDPISGHVSLFWYQQALGQGPEFLTYFQNEAQLDKSGLPSDRFFAERPEGSVSTLKIQRTQQEDSAVYLCASSSYRGTGELFFGEGSRLTVL.

The chain combines TRBV5-1 with TRBJ1-1; D is unresolved. The CDR3 covers 15 residues. Germline CDR1 is SGHRS and CDR2 is YFSETQ. V gave up 0 bases and J gave up 3 bases, with 12 bases separating them. The CDR3 region is CASSLDGRTDTEAFF. CDR3 in DNA: TGCGCCAGCAGCTTGGATGGGCGGACGGACACTGAAGCTTTCTTT.

This clonotype was picked up a small number of times. This chain joins TRBV27 and TRBJ2-1; a weak D match, TRBD1 (5 bases). Per germline, CDR1 MNHEY and CDR2 SMNVEV (reference sequence). The CDR3 is 15 amino acids. The ends were cut back, 3 bases at V and 3 bases at J, with 12 bases in the middle. The CDR3 DNA reads TGTGCCAGCAGTTTTTCAGCAAGGGGCTACAATGAGCAGTTCTTC. It yields the protein CASSFSARGYNEQFF.

The chain is built from TRBV18 and TRBJ2-2, with D possibly being TRBD2 (5 bases). CDR1 and CDR2 from the germline V gene are KGHSH and LQKENI. Trimming cost V 2 bases and J 4 bases, with 11 bases left between them. There are 15 residues in the CDR3. The CDR3 nucleotides are TGTGCCAGCTCACCATTCCGGGGTTCCACCGGGGAGCTGTTTTTT. Translation gives CASSPFRGSTGELFF.

This clonotype was detected a few times. This chain joins TRBV6-1 and TRBJ2-7; 9 bases fit TRBD1. The germline V gene encodes CDR1 MNHNS and CDR2 SASEGT. The CDR3 covers 15 residues. The V segment lost 6 bases and the J segment 3 bases; nucleotides outside the gene matches: 9. The CDR3 DNA is TGTGCCAGCAGCCAAGCTTGGGACAGGGACTACGAGCAGTACTTC. It is translated as CASSQAWDRDYEQYF.

This clonotype has a count of ten or more. The V call is TRBV6-1, the J call TRBJ2-3; 11 bases fit TRBD2. V shed 6 bases and J 5 bases; nucleotides not matched to a gene: 10. Germline loops: CDR1 MNHNS, CDR2 SASEGT. This CDR3 region has 16 residues. Here the CDR3 reads CASSLSLAGGRDTQYF. CDR3 nucleotides: TGTGCCAGCAGCCTTAGCCTAGCGGGAGGACGAGATACGCAGTATTTT.

This clonotype was observed a few times. The chain recombines TRBV11-2 with TRBJ2-7; D is tentatively TRBD1 or TRBD2 (7 bases each). V dropped 8 bases and J dropped 2 bases, with 19 bases sitting between them. The CDR3 spans 15 residues. Germline CDR1 reads SGHAT; CDR2 reads FQNNGV. For the CDR3, the DNA is TGTGCCAGCGGGGGAGGGACAGCTAACACCTACGAGCAGTACTTC. The encoded protein is CASGGGTANTYEQYF.

The sample holds a few counts of this clonotype. The V call is TRBV7-2, the J call TRBJ2-7; the D gene is possibly TRBD2 (6 bases). Germline V gene lookup returns CDR1 SGHTA and CDR2 FQGNSA. CDR3 length: 15 amino acids. The V and J ends lost 1 base and 8 bases respectively, with 18 bases between them. The CDR3 DNA reads as TGTGCCAGCAGCTTAGATATCAGGGACTCTACGCAGCAGTACTTC. It yields the protein CASSLDIRDSTQQYF. The whole variable domain, remainder taken from reference TRBV7-2 and TRBJ2-7, is GAGVSQSPSNKVTEKGKDVELRCDPISGHTALYWYRQSLGQGLEFLIYFQGNSAPDKSGLPSDRFSAERTGGSVSTLTIQRTQQEDSAVYLCASSLDIRDSTQQYFGPGTRLTVT.

This clonotype was seen a handful of times. The V call is TRBV12-3 or TRBV12-4, the J call TRBJ1-1; a possible D gene is TRBD1 (6 bases). CDR3 size: 14 residues. V was shortened by 5 bases and J by 13 bases, with 23 bases between the two germline ends. The CDR3 here is CASSPDGAGEFIFF. The CDR3 bases are TGTGCCAGCAGTCCCGACGGGGCAGGGGAATTTATTTTCTTT.

This chain uses TRBV20-1 with TRBJ1-1; D is uncertain. V was shortened by 6 bases and J by 6 bases, with 14 bases between the two germline ends. CDR3 size: 12 residues. Germline CDR1 DFQATT, CDR2 SNEGSKA (reference sequence). The CDR3 nucleotides read TGCAGTGCCCGAGGACTGTTACCTGAAGCTTTCTTT. The encoded protein is CSARGLLPEAFF.

The chain couples TRBV6-2 or TRBV6-3 to TRBJ2-7; 7 nucleotides agree with TRBD2. The V segment lost 7 bases and the J segment 0 bases; nucleotides outside the gene matches: 9. Germline V CDR1 and CDR2: MNHEY, SVGEGT. This CDR3 has 15 amino acids. The CDR3 region has the DNA TGTGCCAGCAACGAATGGCGGGGGACCTCCTACGAGCAGTACTTC. This sequence encodes CASNEWRGTSYEQYF.

This clonotype was seen a handful of times. This sequence joins TRBV20-1 and TRBJ2-7; 9 bases fit TRBD2. This CDR3 has 13 residues. Germline-derived CDR1 and CDR2 are DFQATT and SNEGSKA (reference sequence). The V segment lost 5 bases and the J segment 5 bases; nucleotides outside the gene matches: 7. The CDR3 is CSAFAGGIDEQYF. The CDR3 DNA reads as TGCAGTGCTTTCGCGGGGGGGATCGACGAGCAGTACTTC.

This clonotype has just a few counts. A read error may account for a junction end that differs from germline. The CDR3, as DNA: TGCAGTGCTGGAGACCTCGGAGAAGCCCACCGTAGGGGTGAGCAGTTCTTC. Amino acid sequence: CSAGDLGEAHRRGEQFF. V is TRBV20-1 and J is TRBJ2-1; D is perhaps TRBD1 (5 bases). The CDR3 contains 17 residues. Germline-derived CDR1 and CDR2 are DFQATT and SNEGSKA (reference sequence).